Listed below are T cell receptor beta chains from one sample, sequenced in a study of sequential checkpoint blockade in melanoma. The table came from immunoSEQ multiplex PCR; TCRdb's copy has only in-frame clones and leaves some out. The sample contains 25,000 to 30,000 clones, 70% to 85% of which appear only once. The source material was CD8+ T cells sorted from blood (inferred from file names), sampled from a patient given nivolumab and ipilimumab in sequence. Receptors were obtained from a human donor with melanoma. CDR3s include the opening cysteine and the closing phenylalanine or tryptophan. The D gene is left open where the match is weak.

TRBV5-3,TRBJ2-7,-,CARRLPGQSLLEQYF
TRBV7-9,TRBJ2-5,TRBD1,CASRPGTDQETQYF
TRBV7-3,TRBJ2-3,-,CASSPEGRGGTDTQYF
TRBV5-1,TRBJ2-7,-,CASSLDSFGYEQYF
TRBV27,TRBJ1-1,-,CASSFTQQGISEAFF
TRBV13,TRBJ2-3,TRBD1,CASSSDRGPTDTQYF
TRBV28,TRBJ2-7,-,CASRMFRGSYEQYF
TRBV5-8,TRBJ2-3,TRBD2,CASSLGRGEDTQYF
TRBV29-1,TRBJ2-7,TRBD2,CSVEVTSSGGEQYF
TRBV6-5,TRBJ1-2,-,CASSPRGQAYGYTF
TRBV27,TRBJ2-7,TRBD1,CASSIQGGEQYF
TRBV2,TRBJ2-7,TRBD1,CASEPGTGGHEQYF
TRBV7-9,TRBJ1-4,-,CASSLGLAGEKLFF
TRBV5-1,TRBJ2-3,TRBD2,CASSPGTSGVDTQYF
TRBV19,TRBJ2-7,TRBD1,CASSPGQSYEQYF
TRBV4-1,TRBJ2-7,TRBD1,CASSQEFGQGFHSEQYF
TRBV11-2,TRBJ2-7,TRBD1,CASSLGQGAFEQYF
TRBV18,TRBJ2-7,-,CASSLGTRRKEYEQYF
TRBV5-8,TRBJ1-1,-,CASSLDQVNTEAFF
TRBV7-8,TRBJ2-7,-,CASSFSGESSYEQYF
TRBV30,TRBJ2-2,TRBD2,CAWSFGGDTGELFF
TRBV7-2,TRBJ1-2,-,CASPGYYELGYTF
TRBV4-1,TRBJ2-3,-,CASSQDGSSWGPDTQYF
TRBV29-1,TRBJ2-3,TRBD1,CSVTKTGRTDTQYF
TRBV29-1,TRBJ2-5,-,CSATGGGTQYF
TRBV28,TRBJ2-5,-,CASSGEGRTQGVAETQYF
TRBV5-1,TRBJ1-2,-,CASSLGLNYGYTF
TRBV28,TRBJ1-4,-,CASSPPPLGREKLFF
TRBV5-6,TRBJ1-6,TRBD1,CASSSGQAAYNSPLHF
TRBV9,TRBJ2-1,-,CASSVGKLTYNEQFF
TRBV9,TRBJ1-4,TRBD1,CASSIQGASVNEKLFF
TRBV28,TRBJ2-2,-,CASSTDESTGELFF
TRBV5-1,TRBJ2-2,-,CASSPLRNTGELFF
TRBV28,TRBJ1-1,-,CASSRRIPEAFF
TRBV5-1,TRBJ2-2,TRBD2,CASSLAPNTGELFF
TRBV6-5,TRBJ2-7,-,CASSYSAGPIAEQYF
TRBV28,TRBJ2-7,TRBD1,CASKGASYEQYF
TRBV5-6,TRBJ1-2,-,CASSLLARVVLYGYTF
TRBV7-9,TRBJ1-1,-,CASTFGGTEAFF
TRBV2,TRBJ1-5,TRBD1,CASSGQGGNQPQHF
TRBV6-1,TRBJ2-7,-,CASSETTLDYTYEQYF
TRBV27,TRBJ2-3,TRBD2,CASSFFSGAADTQYF
TRBV6-4,TRBJ1-3,-,CASREQTDRRPGNTIYF
TRBV28,TRBJ1-1,TRBD1,CASTLPGQGNTEAFF
TRBV18,TRBJ2-2,-,CASSPGRKAGELFF
TRBV5-1,TRBJ2-1,TRBD1,CASSPGTGNEQFF
TRBV4-1,TRBJ2-7,TRBD1,CASSLTGDPYEQYF
TRBV27,TRBJ1-6,-,CASKVQGPYSPLHF